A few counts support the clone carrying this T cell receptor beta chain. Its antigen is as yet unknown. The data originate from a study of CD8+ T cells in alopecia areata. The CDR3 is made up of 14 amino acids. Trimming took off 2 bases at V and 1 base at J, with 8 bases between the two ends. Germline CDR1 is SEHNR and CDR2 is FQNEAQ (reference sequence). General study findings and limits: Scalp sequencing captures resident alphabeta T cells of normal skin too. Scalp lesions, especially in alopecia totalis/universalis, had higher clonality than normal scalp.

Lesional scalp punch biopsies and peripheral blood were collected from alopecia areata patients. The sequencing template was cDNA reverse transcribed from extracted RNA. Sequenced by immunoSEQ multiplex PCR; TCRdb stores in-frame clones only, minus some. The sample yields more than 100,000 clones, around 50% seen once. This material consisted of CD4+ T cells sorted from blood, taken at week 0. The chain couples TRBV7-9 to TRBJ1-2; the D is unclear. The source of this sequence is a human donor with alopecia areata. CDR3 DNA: TGTGCCAGCAGCTTAAGCGCAGATAACTATGGCTACACCTTC. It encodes CASSLSADNYGYTF.